Presented here are 25 T cell receptor beta chains from one specimen sequenced in a study of response to subunit inactivated influenza vaccine. Using its own MiXCR run on the RT-PCR reads, TCRdb lists one record per CDR3 protein. The sample holds about 650,000 distinct CDR3 sequences, 14% seen once. Source: PBMCs from blood, taken approximately 15 days before vaccination. The receptors shown here come from a man aged 50 to 60 who received an inactivated influenza vaccine.

The rearrangement links TRBV3-1 to TRBJ2-5; TRBD2 agrees at 9 bases. This CDR3 comprises 15 residues. Trimming cost V 3 bases and J 4 bases; bases outside gene matches: 6. The germline gives CDR1 LGHDT, CDR2 YNNKEL (reference sequence). In DNA form, the CDR3 reads TGTGCCAGCAGCCAGATGGCGGGAGGGCGAGAGACCCAGTACTTC. This translates into CASSQMAGGRETQYF.

This clonotype was seen repeatedly, ten times or more. The chain uses TRBV12-3 or TRBV12-4 and TRBJ2-3; D uncertain. The V and J ends lost 3 bases and 3 bases respectively, with 7 bases between them. CDR3 length equals 13 residues. In DNA, the CDR3 is TGTGCCAGCAGTTTTGGTAGAACAGATACGCAGTATTTT. Translated: CASSFGRTDTQYF.

This clonotype was seen many times. The V and J genes are TRBV20-1 and TRBJ1-5; perhaps TRBD1 as D (6 bases). Germline CDR1 reads DFQATT; CDR2 reads SNEGSKA (reference sequence). Between the trimmed V and J ends, which lost 3 bases and 11 bases, there was a span of 14 bases. The CDR3 sequence is 12 residues long. The CDR3 region is CSASGQPPAQHF. In DNA form, the CDR3 reads TGCAGTGCTAGTGGACAGCCTCCCGCCCAGCATTTT.

A few counts support this clonotype. The rearrangement uses TRBV5-1 and TRBJ2-5; D is perhaps TRBD1 (5 bases). Trimming removed 1 base at V and 2 bases at J, with 9 bases between. The V gene's germline CDR1 is SGHRS and CDR2 YFSETQ. The CDR3 is 14 residues long. CDR3 residues: CASSLSQGQETQYF. CDR3 DNA sequence: TGCGCCAGCAGCTTGTCCCAGGGACAAGAGACCCAGTACTTC.

J is TRBJ2-2 and V is TRBV20-1; 11 bases align to TRBD2. This CDR3 contains 15 residues. Losses at the gene ends were 6 bases for V and 3 bases for J; bases not matched to a gene: 6. Per the germline V gene, CDR1 is DFQATT and CDR2 is SNEGSKA (reference sequence). CDR3 DNA: TGCAGTGCAAAACTAGCGGGAGACTACACCGGGGAGCTGTTTTTT. It codes for CSAKLAGDYTGELFF.

This clonotype was observed at least ten times. The chain uses TRBV28 and TRBJ2-7; perhaps TRBD1 as D (6 bases). The CDR3 has 15 amino acids. Trimming removed 2 bases at V and 6 bases at J, with 17 bases between. CDR1 is MDHEN and CDR2 is SYDVKM in the germline V gene. This chain's CDR3 is CASSLGRQGLIEQYF. The CDR3 coding sequence is TGTGCCAGCAGTTTAGGTCGGCAGGGGCTGATCGAGCAGTACTTC.

This clonotype was seen only a few times. The chain has TRBV12-5 and TRBJ2-5; perhaps TRBD1 as D (6 bases). The germline V gene encodes CDR1 LGHNT and CDR2 FRNRAP. Trimming removed 3 bases at V and 6 bases at J, with 11 bases between. CDR3 size: 13 residues. The CDR3 here is CASGLSGAQTQYF. CDR3 DNA: TGTGCTAGTGGTTTATCAGGGGCTCAGACCCAGTACTTC.

J is TRBJ2-1 and V is TRBV7-6; 8 bases line up with TRBD1. The CDR3 consists of 14 residues. The V segment lost 5 bases and the J segment 9 bases; nucleotides outside the gene matches: 9. Germline CDR1 is SGHVS and CDR2 is FNYEAQ. The CDR3 reads CASSSRQGSSEQFF. In DNA, the CDR3 is TGTGCCAGCAGCAGCCGACAGGGGTCAAGTGAGCAGTTCTTC.

This clonotype was detected a few times. The chain couples TRBV20-1 to TRBJ2-6, with a weak D call TRBD1 (6 bases). The CDR3 spans 18 residues. The V gene's germline CDR1 is DFQATT and CDR2 SNEGSKA (reference sequence). The V end lost 1 base, the J end lost 0 bases, and 16 bases lay between the germline ends. CDR3 coding DNA: TGCAGTGCTAGAGGTCTTTTTGGCAGGGGCTCTGGGGCCAACGTCCTGACTTTC. Its translation: CSARGLFGRGSGANVLTF.

This clonotype was seen repeatedly, ten times or more. V is TRBV12-3 or TRBV12-4 and J is TRBJ2-7; D may be TRBD2 (6 bases). The CDR3 has 13 amino acids. V gave up 6 bases and J gave up 2 bases, with 11 bases separating them. DNA of the CDR3: TGTGCCAGCAGCGGGGGAAGTGCCTACGAGCAGTACTTC. It codes for CASSGGSAYEQYF.

The V and J genes are TRBV28 and TRBJ2-4; the D gene is possibly TRBD1 (6 bases). Germline V lookup: CDR1 MDHEN, CDR2 SYDVKM. V lost 4 bases, J lost 8 bases, and 21 bases lay in between. The CDR3 loop spans 16 amino acids. The CDR3 is CASSSNPGHPGDIQYF. CDR3 nucleotides: TGTGCCAGCAGTTCAAATCCGGGACATCCCGGAGACATTCAGTACTTC.

This clonotype was found a few times. The chain combines TRBV5-1 with TRBJ1-1; perhaps TRBD1 as D (5 bases). This CDR3 has 12 residues. CDR1 and CDR2 (germline): SGHRS, YFSETQ. Trimming stripped 1 base from V and 9 bases from J, with 10 bases between. As DNA, the CDR3 is TGCGCCAGCAGCTTGCCGGACAATAAAGCTTTCTTT. The encoded protein is CASSLPDNKAFF.

This clonotype was counted only a few times. This chain uses TRBV5-1 with TRBJ1-1; possibly TRBD1 for D (5 bases). The germline V gene encodes CDR1 SGHRS and CDR2 YFSETQ. This CDR3 comprises 15 residues. V was trimmed by 4 bases and J by 3 bases, leaving 16 bases between them. The CDR3 spells CASSTTGQGYTEAFF. In DNA, the CDR3 is TGCGCCAGCAGCACCACGGGGCAGGGCTACACTGAAGCTTTCTTT.

This clonotype has more than one count but fewer than ten. V is TRBV6-5 and J is TRBJ2-3, with TRBD2 matching over 12 bases. The CDR3 is 17 residues long. Germline lookup yields CDR1 MNHEY and CDR2 SVGAGI. With V trimmed by 2 bases and J by 1 base, 4 bases remained unmatched. The CDR3 loop reads CASSYTSSGRGTDTQYF. The CDR3 DNA follows: TGTGCCAGCAGTTACACCTCTAGCGGGAGGGGCACAGATACGCAGTATTTT.

V and J are TRBV12-3 or TRBV12-4 and TRBJ2-1, with TRBD2 as a possible D gene (5 bases). Deletions cut 1 base from V and 7 bases from J, with 17 bases between. The CDR3 extends over 16 amino acids. The chain's CDR3 is CASSLESGRRGNEQFF. CDR3 nucleotide sequence: TGTGCCAGCAGTTTAGAGTCGGGGAGACGAGGGAATGAGCAGTTCTTC.

In this sample, this clonotype turned up a few times. This chain connects TRBV29-1 to TRBJ2-7; the D gene is possibly TRBD2 (6 bases). Germline CDR1 and CDR2: SQVTM and ANQGSEA. The V and J ends lost 5 bases and 5 bases respectively, with 7 bases between them. The length of the CDR3 is 10 residues. The CDR3, as DNA: TGCAGCGTTACGGGAGACGAGCAGTACTTC. Translating gives CSVTGDEQYF.

This clonotype appeared a few times. The chain carries TRBV11-2 and TRBJ1-2, with a tentative D call TRBD1 (5 bases). The germline V and J ends were trimmed by 0 bases and 7 bases, with 15 bases remaining between them. The CDR3 loop spans 15 amino acids. Germline CDR1 and CDR2: SGHAT and FQNNGV. The CDR3 loop is CASSLDRNPGVGYTF. The CDR3 bases are TGTGCCAGCAGCTTAGACAGGAATCCGGGGGTTGGCTACACCTTC.

V and J are TRBV9 and TRBJ2-5; D is unclear. With 0 bases removed from V and 1 base from J, the gap between germline ends came to 4 bases. The CDR3 is made up of 13 amino acids. Per the germline V gene, CDR1 is SGDLS and CDR2 is YYNGEE. The CDR3 loop is CASSVGFQETQYF. DNA of the CDR3: TGTGCCAGCAGCGTAGGCTTCCAAGAGACCCAGTACTTC. Supplemented by reference TRBV9 and TRBJ2-5, the full variable domain reads DSGVTQTPKHLITATGQRVTLRCSPRSGDLSVYWYQQSLDQGLQFLIQYYNGEERAKGNILERFSAQQFPDLHSELNLSSLELGDSALYFCASSVGFQETQYFGPGTRLLVL.

This clonotype occurred a few times. This chain joins TRBV2 and TRBJ2-7; the D call may be TRBD1 or TRBD2 (5 bases each). The germline CDR1 and CDR2 sequences are SNHLY and FYNNEI. CDR3 length equals 14 residues. V was cut by 5 bases and J by 1 base, with 12 bases left in between. In nucleotides, the CDR3 is TGTGCCAGCAGTCCAAGAGGGGATTCCTACGAGCAGTACTTC. Protein product: CASSPRGDSYEQYF.

V and J are TRBV29-1 and TRBJ1-1; D is unclear. CDR1 and CDR2 from the germline V gene are SQVTM and ANQGSEA. Trimming took off 6 bases at V and 0 bases at J, with 8 bases between the two ends. The CDR3 is made up of 12 amino acids. CDR3 in DNA: TGCAGCGTCAGATATATGAACACTGAAGCTTTCTTT. This encodes CSVRYMNTEAFF.

This chain joins TRBV12-3 or TRBV12-4 and TRBJ2-2; the D call may be TRBD1 or TRBD2 (5 bases each). The V gene lost 7 bases and the J gene lost 4 bases, with 16 bases spanning the gap. CDR3 size: 15 residues. The DNA for the CDR3 is TGTGCCAGCAATTTTAAGGGGAGCGGCACCGGGGAGCTGTTTTTT. Protein product: CASNFKGSGTGELFF.

V is TRBV10-3 and J is TRBJ2-3; 7 nucleotides align to TRBD1. The CDR3 spans 14 residues. V shed 6 bases, J shed 3 bases, and the junction held 6 bases outside the gene matches. Germline CDR1 ENHRY, CDR2 SYGVKD. CDR3 in DNA: TGTGCCATCAGAGAGACAGGGCAAACAGATACGCAGTATTTT. Protein: CAIRETGQTDTQYF.

This clonotype was detected only a few times. V gene TRBV4-1 combines with J gene TRBJ2-7; the match to TRBD2 covers 8 bases. The V gene's germline CDR1 is MGHRA and CDR2 YSYEKL. The V and J ends lost 1 base and 5 bases, in that order; junction bases with no gene match: 4. The length of the CDR3 is 14 residues. CDR3 loop: CASSQVGGGDEQYF. The CDR3 DNA reads as TGCGCCAGCAGCCAAGTCGGGGGGGGCGACGAGCAGTACTTC.

The V and J genes are TRBV6-1 and TRBJ2-3; D unclear. The germline gives CDR1 MNHNS, CDR2 SASEGT. Trimming took off 4 bases at V and 2 bases at J, with 10 bases between the two ends. The CDR3 totals 14 residues. The CDR3 DNA reads TGTGCCAGCAGTGTCGGGTCACCCACAGATACGCAGTATTTT. Protein: CASSVGSPTDTQYF.

This clonotype was detected ten times or more. The genes are TRBV28 and TRBJ2-4; 7 nucleotides match TRBD1. The CDR3 consists of 17 residues. In germline, CDR1 is MDHEN, CDR2 SYDVKM. Trimming cost V 0 bases and J 6 bases; bases outside gene matches: 11. This CDR3 is CASSLWIVGTEGNIQYF. CDR3 bases: TGTGCCAGCAGTTTATGGATTGTGGGGACAGAGGGAAACATTCAGTACTTC.